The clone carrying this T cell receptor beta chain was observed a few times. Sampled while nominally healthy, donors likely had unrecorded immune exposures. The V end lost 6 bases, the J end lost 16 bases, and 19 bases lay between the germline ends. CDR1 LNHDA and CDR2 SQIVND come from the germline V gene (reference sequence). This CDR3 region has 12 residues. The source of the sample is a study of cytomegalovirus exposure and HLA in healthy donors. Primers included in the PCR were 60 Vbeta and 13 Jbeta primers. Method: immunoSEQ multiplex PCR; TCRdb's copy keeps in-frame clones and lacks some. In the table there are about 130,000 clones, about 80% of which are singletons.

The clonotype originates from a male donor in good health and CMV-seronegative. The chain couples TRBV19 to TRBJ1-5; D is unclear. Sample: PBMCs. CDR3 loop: CASRPQSGSEHF. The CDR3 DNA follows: TGTGCCAGTAGACCACAGTCAGGTTCCGAACATTTT.